These 26 T cell receptor beta chains share one sample of origin, sequenced in a study of T cells after yellow fever vaccination. TCRdb passed the 5' RACE reads through MiXCR, listing each CDR3 protein once. The table shows 200,000 to 300,000 distinct CDR3 sequences, with about 3.5% occurring only once. Sample: PBMCs, taken 15 days after the yellow fever booster vaccination. These receptors all stem from a man between 18 and 35 years old who received the YFV17D yellow fever vaccine.

This clonotype was counted at least ten times. The rearrangement links TRBV7-2 to TRBJ2-1; 16 bases match TRBD2. V was pared by 3 bases and J by 11 bases, with 13 bases of the junction left unmatched. This CDR3 comprises 18 residues. Germline CDR1 SGHTA, CDR2 FQGNSA. The CDR3: CASSFQMGLAGGLVKQFF. Here the CDR3 DNA reads TGTGCCAGCAGCTTTCAAATGGGACTAGCGGGGGGGCTCGTTAAGCAGTTCTTC.

This clonotype was counted many times. The chain couples TRBV4-3 to TRBJ1-6; no clear D gene. The CDR3 has 14 amino acids. Between the trimmed V and J ends, which lost 0 bases and 9 bases, there was a span of 9 bases. The germline gives CDR1 LGHNA, CDR2 YSLEER. The CDR3 region is CASSQDRLISPLHF. The DNA of the CDR3 is TGCGCCAGCAGCCAAGACAGGTTGATTTCACCCCTCCACTTT.

The chain joins TRBV10-3 to TRBJ1-2, with TRBD1 identical over 9 bases. Germline V gene data show CDR1 as ENHRY and CDR2 as SYGVKD. CDR3 length: 14 residues. Losses at the gene ends were 6 bases for V and 2 bases for J; bases not matched to a gene: 4. For the CDR3, the DNA is TGTGCCATCAGGACAGGGGGGATGAACTATGGCTACACCTTC. This translates into CAIRTGGMNYGYTF.

The table lists this clonotype with many counts. The chain employs TRBV7-2 and TRBJ1-2; TRBD1 matches 8 bases. CDR3 length equals 13 residues. Germline V gives CDR1 SGHTA, CDR2 FQGNSA. V shed 2 bases, J shed 8 bases, and the junction held 4 bases outside the gene matches. The DNA for the CDR3 is TGTGCCAGCAGCTTATTACAGGGGGTAGGCTACACCTTC. Its translation is CASSLLQGVGYTF.

This clonotype appeared a few times. The gene calls are TRBV5-4 and TRBJ2-7; D unclear. Trimming took off 7 bases at V and 0 bases at J, with 14 bases between the two ends. The CDR3 has 14 residues. Germline V lookup: CDR1 SGHNT, CDR2 YYREEE (reference sequence). The CDR3 bases are TGTGCCAGCTCTACGGCGCCGTACTCCTACGAGCAGTACGTC. This encodes CASSTAPYSYEQYV.

This clonotype was detected many times. This chain joins TRBV12-5 and TRBJ2-5; maybe TRBD2 (5 bases). Germline V CDR1 and CDR2: LGHNT, FRNRAP. With 2 bases removed from V and 4 bases from J, the gap between germline ends came to 14 bases. The length of the CDR3 is 15 residues. DNA of the CDR3: TGTGCTAGTGGTTTGTACCGAGGTGGAGGAGAGACCCAGTACTTC. Amino acids: CASGLYRGGGETQYF. Full variable domain (missing parts from reference TRBV12-5 and TRBJ2-5): DARVTQTPRHKVTEMGQEVTMRCQPILGHNTVFWYRQTMMQGLELLAYFRNRAPLDDSGMPKDRFSAEMPDATLATLKIQPSEPRDSAVYFCASGLYRGGGETQYFGPGTRLLVL.

In this sample, this clonotype turned up a few times. The J gene is TRBJ2-7, the V gene TRBV2, with 11 bases that match TRBD1. Per the germline V gene, CDR1 is SNHLY and CDR2 is FYNNEI. The CDR3 covers 15 residues. Losses at the gene ends were 7 bases for V and 3 bases for J; bases not matched to a gene: 8. CDR3 sequence (DNA): TGTGCCAGCACCCAGGGACAGGGGGGGAACTACGAGCAGTACTTC. Translating gives CASTQGQGGNYEQYF.

This clonotype has a count of ten or more. V and J are TRBV5-6 and TRBJ2-3; 7 bases line up with TRBD1. This CDR3 contains 13 residues. The J segment lost 6 bases and the V segment lost 4 bases, leaving 5 bases of the junction unmatched. CDR1 is SGHDT and CDR2 is YYEEEE in the germline V gene. CDR3: CASSRDSWDTQYF. In nucleotides, the CDR3 is TGTGCCAGCAGCCGGGACAGTTGGGATACGCAGTATTTT. Complete variable domain (other parts from reference TRBV5-6 and TRBJ2-3): DAGVTQSPTHLIKTRGQQVTLRCSPKSGHDTVSWYQQALGQGPQFIFQYYEEEERQRGNFPDRFSGHQFPNYSSELNVNALLLGDSALYLCASSRDSWDTQYFGPGTRLTVL.

To note about this clonotype: One base away lies a much larger clone, so this may be a sequencing read error. V gene TRBV27 combines with J gene TRBJ2-7, with 7 bases that match TRBD1. In germline, CDR1 is MNHEY, CDR2 SMNVEV (reference sequence). The CDR3 extends over 14 amino acids. The CDR3 loop is CGSSRKTGTDEQYV. CDR3 in DNA: TGTGGCAGCAGCCGTAAGACCGGGACAGACGAGCAGTACGTC.

This clonotype was seen many times. The rearrangement uses TRBV29-1 and TRBJ1-6, with TRBD1 as a possible D gene (6 bases). Between the trimmed V and J ends, which lost 6 bases and 9 bases, there was a span of 21 bases. Germline CDR1 and CDR2: SQVTM and ANQGSEA. This CDR3 contains 15 residues. The CDR3 reads CSVQDAQGVGSPLHF. DNA of the CDR3: TGCAGCGTCCAGGATGCACAGGGAGTCGGTTCACCCCTCCACTTT.

This clonotype came up many times. This rearrangement joins TRBV10-3 to TRBJ1-1; 9 nucleotides line up with TRBD1. The CDR3 covers 14 residues. The trim removed 8 bases at V and 1 base at J, leaving 5 bases unmatched. CDR1 is ENHRY, CDR2 SYGVKD, per germline. In nucleotides, the CDR3 is TGTGCCATCTTGGCGACAGGGGGGAACACTGAAGCTTTCTTT. Protein: CAILATGGNTEAFF.

This clonotype was observed a few times. The CDR3: CASKGIGAEDTQYF. The CDR3 coding sequence is TGTGCCAGCAAGGGGATAGGGGCCGAGGATACGCAGTATTTT. This chain connects TRBV19 to TRBJ2-3; a possible D gene is TRBD1 (5 bases). In germline, CDR1 is LNHDA, CDR2 SQIVND (reference sequence). CDR3 length equals 14 residues. Trimming left V 9 bases short and J 6 bases short, with 19 bases between.

This clonotype was counted at least ten times. The V and J genes are TRBV4-1 and TRBJ1-5; no clear D. V was cut by 0 bases and J by 5 bases, with 11 bases left in between. Germline V gene lookup returns CDR1 MGHRA and CDR2 YSYEKL. This CDR3 is 15 amino acids long. The CDR3 here is CASSQDRGGYQPQHF. The CDR3 DNA sequence: TGCGCCAGCAGCCAAGATCGCGGAGGTTATCAGCCCCAGCATTTT.

Ten or more counts support this clonotype. This sequence joins TRBV5-1 and TRBJ1-2; D uncertain. CDR3 size: 14 residues. Per the germline V gene, CDR1 is SGHRS and CDR2 is YFSETQ. Trimming removed 0 bases from V and 2 bases from J, with 8 bases in between. The CDR3 coding sequence is TGCGCCAGCAGCTTGGTTCCAGGCAACTATGGCTACACCTTC. Its translation: CASSLVPGNYGYTF.

In this sample, this clonotype turned up many times. V and J are TRBV9 and TRBJ2-3; tentative D call: TRBD1 (6 bases). The germline V gene encodes CDR1 SGDLS and CDR2 YYNGEE. V was clipped by 2 bases and J by 3 bases, with 10 bases between them. This CDR3 is 14 amino acids long. The CDR3 sequence is CASSVLQGTDTQYF. The CDR3 DNA sequence: TGTGCCAGCAGCGTGCTACAGGGAACAGATACGCAGTATTTT.

Only one count was recorded for this clonotype. The V call is TRBV29-1, the J call TRBJ1-1; D call uncertain. The CDR3 is made up of 13 amino acids. Per the germline V gene, CDR1 is SQVTM and CDR2 is ANQGSEA. V was trimmed by 4 bases and J by 0 bases, leaving 9 bases between them. The DNA for the CDR3 is TGCAGCGTTGGTCGGCAGTTGAACACTGAAGCTTTCTTT. It is translated as CSVGRQLNTEAFF.

This chain links TRBV18 with TRBJ2-3; TRBD1 matches at 9 bases. The CDR3 runs to 16 residues. Germline V lookup: CDR1 KGHSH, CDR2 LQKENI. The V segment lost 2 bases and the J segment 6 bases; nucleotides outside the gene matches: 9. Here the CDR3 DNA reads TGTGCCAGCTCACCAGGACAGGGGTCATATGGGGATACGCAGTATTTT. Translated: CASSPGQGSYGDTQYF.

This clonotype was counted ten times or more. The rearrangement uses TRBV7-3 and TRBJ2-3; D call uncertain. Germline CDR1 reads SGHTA; CDR2 reads FQGTGA. This CDR3 comprises 13 residues. Trimming cost V 1 base and J 4 bases, with 6 bases left between them. CDR3 nucleotide sequence: TGTGCCAGCAGCTTAAAGCCGGCAGATACGCAGTATTTT. This gives the protein CASSLKPADTQYF.

This clonotype has only a few counts. The CDR3 sequence is CASSPGQKAFF. In nucleotides, the CDR3 is TGTGCCAGTAGCCCGGGACAGAAAGCTTTCTTT. The chain joins TRBV19 to TRBJ1-1; 7 positions match TRBD1. The ends lost 6 bases at V and 9 bases at J; junction bases unmatched: 4. The CDR3 totals 11 residues. Per the germline V gene, CDR1 is LNHDA and CDR2 is SQIVND (reference sequence).

This clonotype has at least ten counts. The chain combines TRBV19 with TRBJ2-1; D is possibly TRBD1 (6 bases). V was pared by 9 bases and J by 4 bases, with 13 bases between. CDR3 length: 13 amino acids. Germline V gene lookup returns CDR1 LNHDA and CDR2 SQIVND (reference sequence). CDR3 loop: CASRGRGYNEQFF. Here the CDR3 DNA reads TGTGCCAGCAGGGGCCGAGGTTACAATGAGCAGTTCTTC.

As for this clonotype: This may stem from a read error, because a much larger clone lies one nucleotide away. The CDR3 protein is CCVEVQGFEQYF. As DNA, the CDR3 is TGCTGCGTTGAAGTGCAGGGTTTCGAGCAGTACTTC. This chain joins TRBV29-1 and TRBJ2-7; a weak D match, TRBD1 (5 bases). This CDR3 is built from 12 residues. CDR1 is SQVTM and CDR2 is ANQGSEA in the germline V gene.

This clonotype was seen more than once but under ten times. The rearrangement uses TRBV5-1 and TRBJ2-5, with 7 bases matching TRBD1. Germline V gene data show CDR1 as SGHRS and CDR2 as YFSETQ. V trimming: 5 bases; J trimming: 4 bases; junction bases outside the gene matches: 8. This CDR3 contains 14 residues. CDR3 in amino acids: CASSTDRLGETQYF. For the CDR3, the DNA is TGCGCCAGCAGTACGGACAGGCTCGGAGAGACCCAGTACTTC.

This clonotype was counted at least ten times. The rearrangement uses TRBV12-3 or TRBV12-4 and TRBJ2-5, with 7 bases aligning to TRBD2. The trim removed 1 base at V and 0 bases at J, leaving 5 bases unmatched. This CDR3 is 16 amino acids long. CDR3 loop: CASSLVPSGYQETQYF. CDR3 in DNA: TGTGCCAGCAGTTTAGTTCCTAGCGGATACCAAGAGACCCAGTACTTC.

This clonotype was seen repeatedly, ten times or more. This chain joins TRBV6-2 or TRBV6-3 and TRBJ2-7; D might be TRBD1 (6 bases). The ends were cut back, 4 bases at V and 0 bases at J, with 13 bases in the middle. There are 15 residues in the CDR3. Germline V gives CDR1 MNHEY, CDR2 SVGEGT. The CDR3 nucleotides are TGTGCCAGCAGTTTCGACAGGCGTAGCTCCTACGAGCAGTACGTC. It yields the protein CASSFDRRSSYEQYV.

This clonotype has at least ten counts. The chain links TRBV12-3 or TRBV12-4 to TRBJ1-1; D unclear. Trimming removed 1 base from V and 9 bases from J, with 9 bases in between. The CDR3 covers 12 residues. The CDR3 sequence: CASSLGSGKAFF. In DNA, the CDR3 is TGTGCCAGCAGTTTAGGTTCGGGTAAAGCTTTCTTT.

Ten or more counts support this clonotype. The chain uses TRBV18 and TRBJ1-2; D not certain. CDR1 is KGHSH and CDR2 is LQKENI in the germline V gene. The CDR3 consists of 17 residues. The ends were cut back, 1 base at V and 8 bases at J, with 23 bases in the middle. The CDR3 reads CASSPRLGLDPPHGYTF. The CDR3, as DNA: TGTGCCAGCTCACCACGTCTAGGGCTGGACCCCCCCCACGGCTACACCTTC.